This T cell receptor beta chain comes out of a study of blood T cell repertoires in COVID-19. On the study more broadly: Both acute and convalescent COVID-19 samples were obtained from the United States, Italy and Spain.

In terms of age and location, participants ranged from about 18 to 100 years and lived in fewer than 30 US areas. Cohort assignment relied on participant-reported clinical history. V lost 11 bases and J lost 6, with 22 bases in between. The CDR3 spans 14 residues. Germline V gene data show CDR1 as LNHDA and CDR2 as SQIVND (reference sequence). As handled by the study authors: Cell counts per sample came from amplifying reference gene primers. Generated by immunoSEQ multiplex PCR, the TCRdb table keeps only in-frame clones and is missing some. The V and J calls and clone size are taken from that table; D and trimming were inferred from the DNA. The sample includes fewer than 250,000 clones, 80% to 90% of them seen just once.

This chain links TRBV19 with TRBJ1-1; TRBD1 is a possible D gene (5 bases). The sample consisted of PBMCs or T cells enriched from blood (not recorded which). The TCR originated in a woman aged 40-49 years with acute COVID-19. The CDR3, as DNA: TGTGCCGGTACCCCTTCGGGGGGGTCGGCTGAAGCTTTCTTT. Protein sequence: CAGTPSGGSAEAFF.